This entry lists 27 T cell receptor beta chains sequenced from one sample in a study of blood T cell repertoires in COVID-19. Sequencing was performed with immunoSEQ multiplex PCR; in TCRdb, only in-frame clones are kept and a portion is missing. The sample has around 150,000 clones, around 90% seen once. Sequencing input: peripheral blood. The receptors were gathered from a woman between 55 and 75 years old with active or convalescent COVID-19.

The V gene is TRBV7-8, the J gene TRBJ1-3; D call uncertain. Between the trimmed V and J ends, which lost 1 base and 4 bases, there was a span of 5 bases. CDR1 is SGHVS, CDR2 FQNEAQ, per germline. This CDR3 has 13 residues. The CDR3 region is CASSLGAGNTIYF. The DNA of the CDR3 is TGTGCCAGCAGCTTAGGGGCAGGAAACACCATATATTTT.

The chain links TRBV25-1 to TRBJ1-5; D not certain. Germline loops: CDR1 MGHDK, CDR2 SYGVNS. The length of the CDR3 is 14 residues. V was shortened by 6 bases and J by 3 bases, with 12 bases between the two germline ends. CDR3 nucleotides: TGTGCCAGCAGGCGGGGTGGTCACAATCAGCCCCAGCATTTT. Its translation is CASRRGGHNQPQHF.

This rearrangement joins TRBV19 to TRBJ1-1, with D possibly TRBD1 on 5 matching bases. The CDR3 runs 16 residues. CDR1 is LNHDA, CDR2 SQIVND, per germline (reference sequence). Trimming shortened V by 5 bases and J by 0 bases, and 16 bases separated the two germline ends. CDR3 coding DNA: TGTGCCAGTAGTCTTTATGGGGGGATGATGAACACTGAAGCTTTCTTT. Residues: CASSLYGGMMNTEAFF. Complete variable domain (other parts from reference TRBV19 and TRBJ1-1): DGGITQSPKYLFRKEGQNVTLSCEQNLNHDAMYWYRQDPGQGLRLIYYSQIVNDFQKGDIAEGYSVSREKKESFPLTVTSAQKNPTAFYLCASSLYGGMMNTEAFFGQGTRLTVV.

This clone was detected only once. The J gene is TRBJ2-2, the V gene TRBV2, with TRBD2 identical over 12 bases. CDR3 length: 17 amino acids. V was clipped by 3 bases and J by 3 bases; unmatched bases: 5. Per germline, CDR1 SNHLY and CDR2 FYNNEI. The DNA for the CDR3 is TGTGCCAGCAGTGAGCCTAGCGGGGGGGTACACACCGGGGAGCTGTTTTTT. Amino acid sequence: CASSEPSGGVHTGELFF.

The rearrangement uses TRBV3-1 (or the pseudogene TRBV3-2) and TRBJ1-1; D might be TRBD1 (5 bases). V was pared by 4 bases and J by 3 bases, with 6 bases between. This CDR3 is 12 amino acids long. Germline CDR1 and CDR2: LGHDT and YNNKEL (reference sequence). The CDR3 spells CASSPGDTEAFF. CDR3 bases: TGTGCCAGCAGCCCGGGGGACACTGAAGCTTTCTTT.

The chain couples TRBV5-1 to TRBJ2-2, with D possibly being TRBD1 (5 bases). With 0 bases removed from V and 1 base from J, the gap between germline ends came to 7 bases. This CDR3 contains 15 residues. The germline CDR1 and CDR2 sequences are SGHRS and YFSETQ. This CDR3 is CASSLGGRNTGELFF. CDR3 in DNA: TGCGCCAGCAGCTTGGGGGGCAGGAACACCGGGGAGCTGTTTTTT.

The chain employs TRBV7-8 and TRBJ1-2, with a possible D match to TRBD1 (5 bases). This CDR3 has 14 amino acids. Germline V gives CDR1 SGHVS, CDR2 FQNEAQ. V lost 5 bases, J lost 4 bases, and 14 bases lay in between. The CDR3 is CASSTDSWVYGYTF. Written as DNA, the CDR3 is TGTGCCAGCAGCACTGACAGTTGGGTCTATGGCTACACCTTC. The full variable domain, its missing parts supplied by reference TRBV7-8 and TRBJ1-2, is GAGVSQSPRYKVAKRGQDVALRCDPISGHVSLFWYQQALGQGPEFLTYFQNEAQLDKSGLPSDRFFAERPEGSVSTLKIQRTQQEDSAVYLCASSTDSWVYGYTFGSGTRLTVV.

V is TRBV7-9 and J is TRBJ2-5; TRBD1 matches at 8 bases. CDR1 SEHNR and CDR2 FQNEAQ come from the germline V gene (reference sequence). This CDR3 has 16 residues. Trimming cost V 1 base and J 5 bases; bases outside gene matches: 9. As DNA, the CDR3 is TGTGCCAGCAGCTTAGGTGACAGGGGACCTCGGGAGACCCAGTACTTC. As protein: CASSLGDRGPRETQYF.

The J gene is TRBJ1-1, the V gene TRBV10-3; TRBD1 matches at 8 bases. Trimming at V came to 3 bases and at J to 0 bases, leaving 9 bases not matched to a gene. The CDR3 runs 17 residues. The germline V gene has CDR1 ENHRY and CDR2 SYGVKD. DNA for the CDR3: TGTGCCATCAGTGACCACTACAGGACAGGGATGAACACTGAAGCTTTCTTT. Protein product: CAISDHYRTGMNTEAFF.

V usage is TRBV30 and J usage is TRBJ1-1; 7 positions match TRBD1. The CDR3 consists of 14 residues. The V gene end was trimmed by 0 bases and the J gene end by 5 bases; junction bases not matched to a gene: 6. CDR1 and CDR2 (germline): GTSNPN, SVGIG (reference sequence). The CDR3 DNA reads TGTGCCTGGAGTGTAACAGGGGTAGGGACTGAAGCTTTCTTT. Protein sequence: CAWSVTGVGTEAFF.

The chain has TRBV24-1 and TRBJ1-5, with TRBD1 as a possible D gene (5 bases). This CDR3 is 14 amino acids long. V was shortened by 4 bases and J by 1 base, with 7 bases between the two germline ends. Germline V CDR1 and CDR2: KGHDR, SFDVKD. The DNA of the CDR3 is TGTGCCACCAGTGACAGGGTGAGCAATCAGCCCCAGCATTTT. Its protein product is CATSDRVSNQPQHF.

The rearrangement links TRBV5-1 to TRBJ1-3, with 9 bases that match TRBD1. CDR3 length: 17 residues. After removal of 5 bases from V and 0 bases from J, the junction contained 9 bases not matched to a gene. Germline CDR1 reads SGHRS; CDR2 reads YFSETQ. The CDR3 coding sequence is TGCGCCAGCAGGCGGGGACAGGGCGATAACTCTGGAAACACCATATATTTT. Amino acid sequence: CASRRGQGDNSGNTIYF.

V and J are TRBV19 and TRBJ1-5; the D is unclear. Trimming removed 8 bases at V and 6 bases at J, with 17 bases between. This CDR3 has 14 residues. The V gene's germline CDR1 is LNHDA and CDR2 SQIVND (reference sequence). CDR3 DNA sequence: TGTGCCAGTGTTAAGTTGGGCGGGAGTCAGCCCCAGCATTTT. This gives the protein CASVKLGGSQPQHF.

V usage is TRBV2 and J usage is TRBJ1-2, with no clear D. The CDR3 totals 14 residues. In germline, CDR1 is SNHLY, CDR2 FYNNEI. The V and J ends lost 7 bases and 2 bases respectively, with 14 bases between them. CDR3 bases: TGTGCCAGCAATAAAGAGGGATCAAACTATGGCTACACCTTC. It is translated as CASNKEGSNYGYTF. Using reference TRBV2 and TRBJ1-2 for the parts outside the CDR3, the full variable domain is EPEVTQTPSHQVTQMGQEVILRCVPISNHLYFYWYRQILGQKVEFLVSFYNNEISEKSEIFDDQFSVERPDGSNFTLKIRSTKLEDSAMYFCASNKEGSNYGYTFGSGTRLTVV.

The chain carries TRBV10-3 and TRBJ1-6; no definite D call. Germline V CDR1 and CDR2: ENHRY, SYGVKD. Trimming cost V 3 bases and J 7 bases, with 4 bases left between them. The CDR3 extends over 12 amino acids. The CDR3 DNA sequence: TGTGCCATCAGTGATCCAAATTCACCCCTCCACTTT. Translating gives CAISDPNSPLHF.

V gene TRBV4-1 combines with J gene TRBJ1-2; D ambiguous. The V end was cut by 0 bases, the J end by 4 bases, with 18 bases between. Germline CDR1 is MGHRA and CDR2 is YSYEKL. This CDR3 is 17 amino acids long. DNA of the CDR3: TGCGCCAGCAGCCAAGATTCCCTAGAAGGTTTTAGCTATGGCTACACCTTC. It specifies CASSQDSLEGFSYGYTF.

This chain connects TRBV19 to TRBJ2-7; TRBD2 is a possible D gene (6 bases). Germline CDR1 reads LNHDA; CDR2 reads SQIVND (reference sequence). The CDR3 is 13 amino acids. Trimming took 10 bases from V and 0 from J, leaving 13 bases between them. CDR3 DNA: TGTGCCACGGAGGGCAGGGCCTCCTACGAGCAGTACTTC. Its protein product is CATEGRASYEQYF.

This rearrangement joins TRBV9 to TRBJ1-2, with TRBD1 as a possible D gene (6 bases). CDR3 size: 18 residues. Trimming removed 3 bases from V and 2 bases from J, with 23 bases in between. CDR1 SGDLS and CDR2 YYNGEE come from the germline V gene. CDR3 DNA sequence: TGTGCCAGCAGCGCTACGAGTGTATCCAGGGGAGCCAACTATGGCTACACCTTC. Translating gives CASSATSVSRGANYGYTF.

This chain connects TRBV5-1 to TRBJ2-7, with 8 bases lining up with TRBD2. Looked up from germline, CDR1 is SGHRS and CDR2 is YFSETQ. The CDR3 extends over 17 amino acids. The J segment lost 6 bases and the V segment lost 0 bases, leaving 14 bases of the junction unmatched. The CDR3 DNA is TGCGCCAGCAGCTTGGGGGGAGGAGGCCCCGCGGGGGGCGAGCAGTACTTC. It codes for CASSLGGGGPAGGEQYF.

This chain's CDR3 is CARSWMGTSPRGNEQFF. The CDR3 DNA follows: TGTGCCAGAAGCTGGATGGGGACTAGCCCTCGTGGGAATGAGCAGTTCTTC. The chain employs TRBV5-3 and TRBJ2-1; 9 bases match TRBD2. TRBV5-3 is an ORF, with its function uncertain. The CDR3 sequence is 17 residues long. The ends lost 3 bases at V and 7 bases at J; junction bases unmatched: 14.

The chain has TRBV11-3 and TRBJ1-1, with D tentatively TRBD1 (6 bases). CDR1 and CDR2 (germline): SGHNT, YENEEA. Deletions cut 5 bases from V and 7 bases from J, with 11 bases between. The CDR3 spans 12 residues. CDR3 residues: CASSKKDSEAFF. CDR3 DNA sequence: TGTGCCAGCAGCAAGAAGGACAGTGAAGCTTTCTTT. The entire variable domain, with the rest obtained from reference TRBV11-3 and TRBJ1-1, is as follows: EAGVVQSPRYKIIEKKQPVAFWCNPISGHNTLYWYLQNLGQGPELLIRYENEEAVDDSQLPKDRFSAERLKGVDSTLKIQPAELGDSAVYLCASSKKDSEAFFGQGTRLTVV.

CDR3 nucleotide sequence: TGTGCCAGCAGCCCCCCCGCCAGAGAGACCCAGTACTTC. Translated, it gives CASSPPARETQYF. This chain connects TRBV3-1 (or the pseudogene TRBV3-2) to TRBJ2-5; D is undetermined. Per the germline V gene, CDR1 is LGHDT and CDR2 is YNNKEL (reference sequence). The CDR3 is made up of 13 amino acids. Trimming removed 4 bases from V and 4 bases from J, with 10 bases in between.

The rearrangement uses TRBV5-6 and TRBJ2-3, with unresolved D. CDR1 SGHDT and CDR2 YYEEEE come from the germline V gene. The CDR3 loop spans 14 amino acids. The ends were cut back, 4 bases at V and 0 bases at J, with 9 bases in the middle. CDR3 bases: TGTGCCAGCAGCCGCGCCTATAGCACAGATACGCAGTATTTT. Encoded protein: CASSRAYSTDTQYF.

This rearrangement joins TRBV18 to TRBJ2-7; TRBD1 is a possible D gene (6 bases). V lost 8 bases and J 0 bases, leaving 14 bases between the germline ends. The length of the CDR3 is 14 residues. Germline V lookup: CDR1 KGHSH, CDR2 LQKENI. The CDR3 region is CASSGQSSSYEQYF. The CDR3 DNA follows: TGTGCCAGCAGCGGACAGTCAAGCTCCTACGAGCAGTACTTC. Complete variable domain (other parts from reference TRBV18 and TRBJ2-7): NAGVMQNPRHLVRRRGQEARLRCSPMKGHSHVYWYRQLPEEGLKFMVYLQKENIIDESGMPKERFSAEFPKEGPSILRIQQVVRGDSAAYFCASSGQSSSYEQYFGPGTRLTVT.

The chain carries TRBV5-1 and TRBJ1-4; possible D gene TRBD1, 5 bases. The germline gives CDR1 SGHRS, CDR2 YFSETQ. V shed 4 bases and J shed 3 bases, with 13 bases lying between them. CDR3 length: 15 amino acids. This chain's CDR3 is CASSTQGSPNEKLFF. DNA for the CDR3: TGCGCCAGCAGCACTCAGGGCAGCCCTAATGAAAAACTGTTTTTT.

The chain carries TRBV7-9 and TRBJ1-1; 9 bases map to TRBD1. The CDR3 is 14 amino acids. The junction had 5 bases not matched to a gene; V was cut back by 8 bases and J by 1 base. CDR1 is SEHNR and CDR2 is FQNEAQ in the germline V gene (reference sequence). The CDR3, as DNA: TGTGCCAGCGCTTGGACAGGGGAGAACACTGAAGCTTTCTTT. Amino acid sequence: CASAWTGENTEAFF.

This clone was seen more than once but under ten times. The gene calls are TRBV4-3 and TRBJ2-1, with TRBD2 matching 7 bases. V lost 0 bases, J lost 7 bases, and 9 bases stayed unmatched. This CDR3 contains 16 residues. Germline CDR1 is LGHNA and CDR2 is YSLEER. The CDR3 nucleotides are TGCGCCAGCAGCCAAGACCGGGCGGGGGTATGGAATGAGCAGTTCTTC. It translates to CASSQDRAGVWNEQFF.